This paragraph reports one T cell receptor (beta chain). Its antigen remains unidentified. TCRdb used MiXCR to reprocess the reads, holding one entry per CDR3 protein. This table has around 530,000 distinct CDR3 sequences, approximately 15% appearing once. V was pared by 2 bases and J by 8 bases, with 10 bases between. This CDR3 contains 13 residues. This entry belongs to a study of T cell repertoires in cytomegalovirus infection. Turning to the study itself: TCR beta signatures that were public indicated CMV infection and matching HLA type. The study, taken as a whole, reports: Identification of carriers of CMV plus the relevant HLA was performed using cumulative public TCR beta family frequency. HLA-C-restricted CMV-specific TCR beta clonotypes were dominant in the ex vivo response.

The TCR originated in a human donor in good health (CMV status not recorded). Some clones in this sample may be carry-over from other donors' samples. Sample: CD8+ T cells from PBMCs. This chain links TRBV12-3 or TRBV12-4 with TRBJ2-4; no clear D gene. The chain's CDR3 is CASSLKLNHIQYF. The CDR3 coding sequence is TGTGCCAGCAGTTTAAAGCTCAATCACATTCAGTACTTC.